This record covers a single TCR beta chain. This sample was taken from a study of identical twins. With template switching, a universal primer site was added, and the cDNA carried unique molecular identifiers. Via MiXCR, TCRdb re-called the 5' RACE reads, giving one row per CDR3 protein. This table has more than 400,000 distinct CDR3 sequences, roughly 15% appearing once. Germline CDR1 reads SGHTA; CDR2 reads FQGNSA. CDR3 length: 16 amino acids. V gave up 5 bases and J gave up 0 bases; unmatched junction bases: 6. This sample also appeared in a second study, on yellow fever vaccine responses in identical twins.

The TCR sequence derives from a woman younger than 30 in good health. The specimen was CD4+ T cells sorted from blood. This chain joins TRBV7-2 and TRBJ2-1; 8 positions agree with TRBD1. The DNA of the CDR3 is TGTGCCAGCAGCGAAACAGGGGGAAGCTCCTACAATGAGCAGTTCTTC. As protein: CASSETGGSSYNEQFF.